This section outlines one T cell receptor (beta chain) sequence together with its context. Antigen unknown. This sample was included in a study of OX40 agonist ivuxolimab in advanced cancers. Study at large: Dose-escalation patients' cancers were hepatocellular carcinoma, melanoma, renal cell or head and neck cancer. It was permissible to have had prior anti-PD-1, anti-PD-L1 or anti-CTLA-4 therapy, and over 35% had some. In three patients, partial responses were observed, one with hepatocellular carcinoma and two with cutaneous melanoma. Study-wide results and caveats: Relative to CD4+ cells, CD8+ T cells on average had more expanded clones.

Clones were read by immunoSEQ multiplex PCR, and TCRdb kept only the in-frame ones, dropping some. This table holds about 70,000 clones, 80% to 90% found once. Germline CDR1 and CDR2: KGHSH and LQKENI. The CDR3 consists of 14 residues. Trimming removed 2 bases from V and 0 bases from J, with 5 bases in between. This clonotype was sampled from an adult with an advanced solid tumor such as melanoma, head and neck, liver or kidney cancer. The material was CD4+ or CD8+ T cells sorted from blood, obtained in a trial of the OX40 agonist ivuxolimab. The chain uses TRBV18 and TRBJ1-3; no reliable D call. CDR3 DNA: TGTGCCAGCTCACCAGGGCGCTCTGGAAACACCATATATTTT. Translation gives CASSPGRSGNTIYF.